These 28 T cell receptor beta chains came from one sample sequenced in a study of T cell repertoires in cytomegalovirus infection. Each CDR3 protein is one row after TCRdb ran MiXCR on the reads. The sample lists roughly 250,000 distinct CDR3 sequences; about 12% were seen once. Sequencing was carried out using PBMCs. The receptors originated from a human donor in good health (CMV status not recorded). Some clones in this sample may be carry-over from other donors' samples.

This clonotype has ten or more counts. This chain links TRBV7-9 with TRBJ2-7; no firm D call. CDR3 length: 14 amino acids. The germline gives CDR1 SEHNR, CDR2 FQNEAQ (reference sequence). V was trimmed by 4 bases and J by 7 bases, leaving 17 bases between them. CDR3 sequence: CASSSTRVGGEQYF. CDR3 DNA sequence: TGTGCCAGCAGCTCGACTCGGGTCGGTGGAGAGCAGTACTTC.

This clonotype was counted at least ten times. CDR3 nucleotides: TGTGCCAGCAGTTTAGTGTCGATGCCTATGAACACTGAAGCTTTCTTT. It specifies CASSLVSMPMNTEAFF. V and J are TRBV28 and TRBJ1-1, with D unresolved. CDR1 and CDR2 from the germline V gene are MDHEN and SYDVKM. The ends were cut back, 2 bases at V and 0 bases at J, with 13 bases in the middle. CDR3 length: 16 residues.

At least ten counts were recorded for this clonotype. The chain is built from TRBV2 and TRBJ2-5; 13 positions match TRBD2. The germline V gene encodes CDR1 SNHLY and CDR2 FYNNEI. With 4 bases clipped from V and 3 bases from J, the junction kept 8 bases outside the gene matches. CDR3 size: 17 residues. The CDR3: CASSVTSGGAGKETQYF. CDR3 DNA: TGTGCCAGCAGTGTAACTAGCGGGGGGGCCGGAAAAGAGACCCAGTACTTC.

This clonotype was counted many times. J is TRBJ2-7 and V is TRBV4-3, with TRBD1 matching over 10 bases. Germline V CDR1 and CDR2: LGHNA, YSLEER. V gave up 3 bases and J gave up 3 bases; unmatched junction bases: 2. This CDR3 region has 14 residues. The chain's CDR3 is CASSHGDRGYEQYF. The CDR3 nucleotides read TGCGCCAGCAGCCATGGGGACAGGGGCTACGAGCAGTACTTC.

Of note for this clonotype: This may be a read error, as it is one base from a much larger clone. The chain is built from TRBV7-8 and TRBJ1-1, with TRBD1 as a possible D gene (5 bases). The CDR3 consists of 16 residues. Germline V lookup: CDR1 SGHVS, CDR2 FQNEAQ. The CDR3 loop reads CAISLEGLGMRTDAFF. The CDR3 DNA reads as TGTGCCATCAGCTTAGAGGGGTTAGGGATGCGCACTGATGCTTTCTTT.

This clonotype is a singleton in its sample. This chain connects TRBV20-1 to TRBJ2-5; no definite D call. CDR3 length: 11 amino acids. V dropped 4 bases and J dropped 3 bases, with 6 bases sitting between them. Germline V CDR1 and CDR2: DFQATT, SNEGSKA (reference sequence). DNA of the CDR3: TGCAGTGCTATGCAAGAAGAGACCCAGTACTTC. This gives the protein CSAMQEETQYF.

The sample holds many counts of this clonotype. The CDR3 here is CASSLPQVSYEQYF. The CDR3 bases are TGTGCCAGCAGCCTCCCACAGGTCTCCTACGAGCAGTACTTC. V is TRBV28 and J is TRBJ2-7; D perhaps matches TRBD1 (5 bases). This CDR3 contains 14 residues. The germline V gene has CDR1 MDHEN and CDR2 SYDVKM. V was shortened by 6 bases and J by 0 bases, with 12 bases between the two germline ends. The full variable domain, its missing parts supplied by reference TRBV28 and TRBJ2-7, is DVKVTQSSRYLVKRTGEKVFLECVQDMDHENMFWYRQDPGLGLRLIYFSYDVKMKEKGDIPEGYSVSREKKERFSLILESASTNQTSMYLCASSLPQVSYEQYFGPGTRLTVT.

This clonotype was counted only a few times. The chain employs TRBV30 and TRBJ1-3; D might be TRBD1 (5 bases). This CDR3 is built from 15 residues. V was clipped by 3 bases and J by 0 bases, with 12 bases between them. Germline V gene sequence: CDR1 GTSNPN, CDR2 SVGIG (reference sequence). DNA of the CDR3: TGTGCCTGGAGAACGTGGGGGTCCTCTGGAAACACCATATATTTT. It encodes CAWRTWGSSGNTIYF.

This clonotype has a count of ten or more. The V call is TRBV7-2, the J call TRBJ1-3; D not resolved. From germline, CDR1 is SGHTA and CDR2 FQGNSA. There are 15 residues in the CDR3. Trimming took 2 bases from V and 0 from J, leaving 8 bases between them. The CDR3 nucleotides are TGTGCCAGCAGCTTATCGGCCCTCTCTGGAAACACCATATATTTT. It yields the protein CASSLSALSGNTIYF.

The chain uses TRBV5-1 and TRBJ1-1; D gene ambiguous. The V end was cut by 4 bases, the J end by 1 base, with 11 bases between. The germline CDR1 and CDR2 sequences are SGHRS and YFSETQ. The CDR3 covers 14 residues. The CDR3 DNA sequence: TGCGCCAGCAGCGCCGCGAAAGGGAACACTGAAGCTTTCTTT. This gives the protein CASSAAKGNTEAFF.

This clonotype was seen a few times. V usage is TRBV5-1 and J usage is TRBJ2-1; the match to TRBD2 covers 10 bases. The V segment lost 0 bases and the J segment 14 bases; nucleotides outside the gene matches: 5. The CDR3 consists of 13 residues. Germline V gene lookup returns CDR1 SGHRS and CDR2 YFSETQ. The CDR3 DNA follows: TGCGCCAGCAGCTTGGGCCTAGCGGGAGAGGAGTTCTTC. Protein: CASSLGLAGEEFF.

The chain combines TRBV4-3 with TRBJ2-2; 8 positions agree with TRBD1. Germline trimming cut 2 bases from V and 0 bases from J; bases unmatched to any gene: 5. Per the germline V gene, CDR1 is LGHNA and CDR2 is YSLEER. The CDR3 loop spans 17 amino acids. The CDR3, as DNA: TGCGCCAGCAGCCAAACCGACAGGGGCGCGAACACCGGGGAGCTGTTTTTT. Translating it yields CASSQTDRGANTGELFF.

The chain carries TRBV7-2 and TRBJ2-3, with D possibly being TRBD2 (6 bases). Per the germline V gene, CDR1 is SGHTA and CDR2 is FQGNSA. The CDR3 sequence is 15 residues long. The ends were cut back, 5 bases at V and 1 base at J, with 13 bases in the middle. The CDR3 bases are TGTGCCAGCAGCCCGCGGAGGGCTGGCACAGATACGCAGTATTTT. Its translation is CASSPRRAGTDTQYF.

The chain links TRBV5-5 to TRBJ2-7; 10 bases match TRBD1. This CDR3 is built from 15 residues. Germline lookup yields CDR1 SGHKS and CDR2 YYEKEE (reference sequence). Trimming removed 4 bases from V and 5 bases from J; junction bases left unmatched: 9. CDR3 region: CASSPDWDRGNEQYF. As DNA, the CDR3 is TGTGCCAGCAGCCCGGATTGGGACAGGGGAAACGAGCAGTACTTC.

This clonotype was found many times. This chain uses TRBV7-2 with TRBJ1-1; 7 bases agree with TRBD1. Germline lookup yields CDR1 SGHTA and CDR2 FQGNSA. This CDR3 spans 14 amino acids. J was trimmed by 4 bases and V by 5 bases; bases with no gene match: 7. CDR3 loop: CASSPQGGRTEAFF. CDR3 nucleotides: TGTGCCAGCAGCCCTCAAGGGGGCCGCACTGAAGCTTTCTTT.

This clonotype was seen at least ten times. The V call is TRBV24-1, the J call TRBJ1-1, with 8 bases aligning to TRBD1. This CDR3 has 13 residues. The germline V gene encodes CDR1 KGHDR and CDR2 SFDVKD. Germline trimming cut 1 base from V and 7 bases from J; bases unmatched to any gene: 1. The CDR3 reads CATSDLGQGEAFF. In DNA, the CDR3 is TGTGCCACCAGTGATTTAGGACAGGGTGAAGCTTTCTTT.

This clonotype occurred many times. The chain has TRBV7-2 and TRBJ2-1, with D tentatively TRBD2 (5 bases). This CDR3 region has 14 residues. Germline V CDR1 and CDR2: SGHTA, FQGNSA. Trimming cost V 4 bases and J 8 bases, with 15 bases left between them. The CDR3 sequence: CASSYVSGSDEQFF. The CDR3 DNA follows: TGTGCCAGCAGCTACGTATCTGGGAGCGATGAGCAGTTCTTC. Combining the CDR3 with reference TRBV7-2 and TRBJ2-1 gives the whole variable domain GAGVSQSPSNKVTEKGKDVELRCDPISGHTALYWYRQSLGQGLEFLIYFQGNSAPDKSGLPSDRFSAERTGGSVSTLTIQRTQQEDSAVYLCASSYVSGSDEQFFGPGTRLTVL.

This clonotype occurred many times. The chain joins TRBV7-2 to TRBJ2-1, with D possibly TRBD1 on 5 matching bases. This CDR3 is 14 amino acids long. The germline V gene has CDR1 SGHTA and CDR2 FQGNSA. Trimming left V 1 base short and J 3 bases short, with 7 bases between. This chain's CDR3 is CASSLVRVYNEQFF. The CDR3 coding sequence is TGTGCCAGCAGCTTAGTCAGGGTCTACAATGAGCAGTTCTTC.

This clonotype was detected ten times or more. The genes are TRBV7-2 and TRBJ1-3; TRBD1 is a possible D gene (6 bases). The V and J ends lost 5 bases and 0 bases respectively, with 11 bases between them. Germline lookup yields CDR1 SGHTA and CDR2 FQGNSA. The CDR3 runs to 15 residues. In DNA form, the CDR3 reads TGTGCCAGCAGCCAAGACAGGAGCTCTGGAAACACCATATATTTT. Translating it yields CASSQDRSSGNTIYF. Full variable domain (remainder filled in from reference TRBV7-2 and TRBJ1-3): GAGVSQSPSNKVTEKGKDVELRCDPISGHTALYWYRQSLGQGLEFLIYFQGNSAPDKSGLPSDRFSAERTGGSVSTLTIQRTQQEDSAVYLCASSQDRSSGNTIYFGEGSWLTVV.

This clonotype appeared many times. The V gene is TRBV6-2 or TRBV6-3, the J gene TRBJ2-7; the D gene is possibly TRBD1 (5 bases). This CDR3 has 17 amino acids. Trimming took 6 bases from V and 3 from J, leaving 24 bases between them. The germline V gene has CDR1 MNHEY and CDR2 SVGEGT. The CDR3 sequence: CASRGAYKGLIYYEQYF. In nucleotides, the CDR3 is TGTGCCAGCAGAGGGGCCTACAAGGGGTTGATCTACTACGAGCAGTACTTC.

This clonotype was counted only a few times. J is TRBJ1-2 and V is TRBV27, with D possibly TRBD1 on 6 matching bases. Trimming removed 6 bases from V and 1 base from J, with 12 bases in between. The length of the CDR3 is 14 residues. Germline CDR1 is MNHEY and CDR2 is SMNVEV (reference sequence). The chain's CDR3 is CASRGGTVNYGYTF. CDR3 DNA: TGTGCCAGCAGAGGGGGGACGGTTAACTATGGCTACACCTTC.

This clonotype was counted at least ten times. The chain couples TRBV5-1 to TRBJ2-7, with TRBD2 as a possible D gene (6 bases). The V and J ends lost 3 bases and 6 bases respectively, with 19 bases between them. Germline CDR1 is SGHRS and CDR2 is YFSETQ. CDR3 length: 15 residues. The CDR3 spells CASSSVGGEGFEQYF. The CDR3 bases are TGCGCCAGCAGCTCCGTGGGGGGTGAGGGCTTCGAGCAGTACTTC.

The chain is built from TRBV7-2 and TRBJ1-6; D is undetermined. The ends were cut back, 1 base at V and 16 bases at J, with 11 bases in the middle. Germline lookup yields CDR1 SGHTA and CDR2 FQGNSA. The CDR3 has 12 amino acids. CDR3 amino acids: CASSLDQSGLHF. In DNA, the CDR3 is TGTGCCAGCAGCTTAGACCAGTCTGGACTCCACTTT.

In this sample, this clonotype turned up many times. The rearrangement joins TRBV7-2 to TRBJ2-3; TRBD2 matches 9 bases. The CDR3 length is 17 residues. Germline CDR1 reads SGHTA; CDR2 reads FQGNSA. V shed 5 bases, J shed 0 bases, and the junction held 9 bases outside the gene matches. This chain's CDR3 is CASSDPGLAVSTDTQYF. The CDR3 nucleotides are TGTGCCAGCAGCGACCCGGGACTAGCAGTTAGCACAGATACGCAGTATTTT. Using reference TRBV7-2 and TRBJ2-3 for the parts outside the CDR3, the full variable domain is GAGVSQSPSNKVTEKGKDVELRCDPISGHTALYWYRQSLGQGLEFLIYFQGNSAPDKSGLPSDRFSAERTGGSVSTLTIQRTQQEDSAVYLCASSDPGLAVSTDTQYFGPGTRLTVL.

This clonotype was recorded many times. The chain carries TRBV7-2 and TRBJ2-7; 8 bases line up with TRBD2. The CDR3 runs to 15 residues. V lost 1 base, J lost 7 bases, and 9 bases stayed unmatched. From germline, CDR1 is SGHTA and CDR2 FQGNSA. CDR3 residues: CASSLDMAGGGEQYF. The DNA of the CDR3 is TGTGCCAGCAGCTTAGATATGGCGGGAGGAGGGGAGCAGTACTTC.

In the case of this clonotype: This may come from a read error, since a much larger clone is one base off. The CDR3: CASSFGQITDTQYF. CDR3 DNA sequence: TGTGCCAGCAGTTTTGGACAGATCACAGATACGCAGTATTTT. The chain has TRBV6-1 and TRBJ2-3, with a tentative D call TRBD1 (6 bases). The length of the CDR3 is 14 residues. Germline loops: CDR1 MNHNS, CDR2 SASEGT. V gave up 5 bases and J gave up 2 bases, with 11 bases separating them.

This clonotype appeared many times. The rearrangement links TRBV7-2 to TRBJ2-7; tentatively, D is TRBD1 or TRBD2 (5 bases each). This CDR3 comprises 16 residues. From germline, CDR1 is SGHTA and CDR2 FQGNSA. Trimming took 5 bases from V and 9 from J, leaving 26 bases between them. The CDR3 DNA reads TGTGCCAGCAGCCCAGGACTGAGAGGAAGGGGTGAGAGGCAGTACTTC. Its protein is CASSPGLRGRGERQYF.

The chain employs TRBV7-2 and TRBJ1-3, with TRBD1 identical over 8 bases. The length of the CDR3 is 16 residues. CDR1 is SGHTA, CDR2 FQGNSA, per germline. After removal of 7 bases from V and 0 bases from J, the junction contained 8 bases not matched to a gene. CDR3 in DNA: TGTGCCAGCAACAAACAGGGGGAGAGCTCTGGAAACACCATATATTTT. Protein: CASNKQGESSGNTIYF.